The sequence of this TCR beta chain was determined in a study of cytomegalovirus exposure and HLA in healthy donors. Germline loops: CDR1 SNHLY, CDR2 FYNNEI. V shed 8 bases and J shed 7 bases, with 11 bases lying between them. The CDR3 has 12 residues. The PCR made use of 60 Vbeta and 13 Jbeta primers. Repertoires were generated with immunoSEQ multiplex PCR, while TCRdb's copy carries only in-frame clones and drops some. The table includes fewer than 110,000 clones, 76% detected once. This sequence originates from a man aged 35 to 55 in good health and CMV-seronegative. The sequencing sample was made of PBMCs. J is TRBJ1-4 and V is TRBV2, with TRBD1 as a possible D gene (5 bases). This CDR3 reads CASGQGREKLFF. DNA for the CDR3: TGTGCCAGCGGTCAGGGCCGTGAAAAACTGTTTTTT.